This T cell receptor beta chain was profiled in a study of shared clonotypes between healthy human individuals. In the source study's methods: In the immunoSEQ data, sequences were junction-only and lacked quality scores, so filtering differed. TCRdb's copy holds only in-frame clones and misses some; the assay was immunoSEQ multiplex PCR. V and J calls and clone size are as listed in that table; D and trimming were resolved from the DNA. The sample consists of about 2.3 million clones, around 90% of them appearing once. Germline V lookup: CDR1 MDHEN, CDR2 SYDVKM. The length of the CDR3 is 17 residues. With 5 bases removed from V and 6 bases from J, the gap between germline ends came to 22 bases. It was into CD45RA+ naive and CD45RA-negative memory subsets that the CD4+ cells were split.

The genes are TRBV28 and TRBJ2-2; D gene ambiguous. Sequenced sample: naive CD4+ T cells from PBMCs. Stated subset: CD45RA+ positively selected. This TCR came from a man aged 18 to 35 in good health. Some clones in this sample may be carry-over from other donors' samples. This chain's CDR3 is CASSTPYGRGRPGELFF. For the CDR3, the DNA is TGTGCCAGCAGTACCCCTTATGGCCGAGGTCGACCCGGGGAGCTGTTTTTT.